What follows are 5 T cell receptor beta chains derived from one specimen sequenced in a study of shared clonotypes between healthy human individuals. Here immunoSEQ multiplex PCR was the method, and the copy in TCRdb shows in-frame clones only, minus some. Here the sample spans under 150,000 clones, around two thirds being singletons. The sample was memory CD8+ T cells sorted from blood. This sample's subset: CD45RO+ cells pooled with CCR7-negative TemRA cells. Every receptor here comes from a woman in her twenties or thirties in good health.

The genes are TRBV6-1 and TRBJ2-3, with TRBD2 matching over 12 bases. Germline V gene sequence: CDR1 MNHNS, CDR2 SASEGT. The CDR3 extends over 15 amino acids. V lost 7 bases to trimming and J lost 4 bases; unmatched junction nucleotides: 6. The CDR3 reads CASIQLAGGSDTQYF. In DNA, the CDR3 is TGTGCCAGCATCCAACTAGCGGGAGGATCAGATACGCAGTATTTT.

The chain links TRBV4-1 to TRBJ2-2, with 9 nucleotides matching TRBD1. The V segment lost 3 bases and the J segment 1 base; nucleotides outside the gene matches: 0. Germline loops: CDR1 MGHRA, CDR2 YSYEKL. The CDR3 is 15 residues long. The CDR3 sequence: CASSQGQGNTGELFF. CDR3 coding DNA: TGCGCCAGCAGCCAGGGACAGGGGAACACCGGGGAGCTGTTTTTT.

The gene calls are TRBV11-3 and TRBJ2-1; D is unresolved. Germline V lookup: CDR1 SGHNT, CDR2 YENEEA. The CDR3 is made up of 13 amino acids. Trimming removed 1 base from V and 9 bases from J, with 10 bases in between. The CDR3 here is CASSLGNGAEQFF. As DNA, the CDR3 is TGTGCCAGCAGCTTAGGCAACGGAGCTGAGCAGTTCTTC.

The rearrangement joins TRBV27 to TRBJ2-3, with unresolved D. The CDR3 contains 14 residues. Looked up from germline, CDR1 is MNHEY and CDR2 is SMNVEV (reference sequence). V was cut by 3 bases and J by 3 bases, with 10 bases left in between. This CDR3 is CASSFAASTDTQYF. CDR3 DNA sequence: TGTGCCAGCAGTTTCGCAGCGTCGACAGATACGCAGTATTTT.

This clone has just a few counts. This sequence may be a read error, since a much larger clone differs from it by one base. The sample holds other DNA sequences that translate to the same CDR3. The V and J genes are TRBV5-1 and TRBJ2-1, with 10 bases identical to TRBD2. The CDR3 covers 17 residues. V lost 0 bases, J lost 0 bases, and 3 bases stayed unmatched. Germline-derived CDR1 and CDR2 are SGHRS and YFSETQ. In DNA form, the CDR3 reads TGCGCCAGCAGCTTGGAAGCTAGCGGGAGCTCCTACAATGAGCAGTTCTTC. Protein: CASSLEASGSSYNEQFF.